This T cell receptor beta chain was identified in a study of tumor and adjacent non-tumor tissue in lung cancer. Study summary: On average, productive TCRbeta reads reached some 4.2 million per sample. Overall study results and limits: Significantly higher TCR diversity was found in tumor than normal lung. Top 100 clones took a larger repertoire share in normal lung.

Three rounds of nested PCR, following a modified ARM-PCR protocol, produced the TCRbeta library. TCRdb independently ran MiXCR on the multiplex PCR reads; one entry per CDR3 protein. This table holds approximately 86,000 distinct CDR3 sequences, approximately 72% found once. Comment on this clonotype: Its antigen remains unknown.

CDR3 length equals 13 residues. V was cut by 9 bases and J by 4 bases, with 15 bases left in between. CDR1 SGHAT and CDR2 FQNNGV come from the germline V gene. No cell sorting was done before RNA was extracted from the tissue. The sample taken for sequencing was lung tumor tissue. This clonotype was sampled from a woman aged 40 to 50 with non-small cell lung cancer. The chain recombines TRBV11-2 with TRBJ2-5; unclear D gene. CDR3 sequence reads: CASSPDARETQYF. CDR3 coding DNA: TGTGCCAGTAGCCCGGACGCGCGAGAGACCCAGTACTTC.